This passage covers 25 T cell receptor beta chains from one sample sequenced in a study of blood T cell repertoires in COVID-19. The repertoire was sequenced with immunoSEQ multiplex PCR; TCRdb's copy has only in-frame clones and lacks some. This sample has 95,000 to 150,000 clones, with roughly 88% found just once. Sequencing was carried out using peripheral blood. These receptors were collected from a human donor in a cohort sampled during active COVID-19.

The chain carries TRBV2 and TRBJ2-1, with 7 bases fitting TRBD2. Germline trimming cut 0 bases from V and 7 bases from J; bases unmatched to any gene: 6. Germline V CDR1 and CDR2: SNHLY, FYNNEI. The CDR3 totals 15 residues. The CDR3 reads CASSEAGLGTNEQFF. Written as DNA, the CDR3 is TGTGCCAGCAGTGAAGCAGGACTAGGGACGAATGAGCAGTTCTTC.

The CDR3 nucleotides read TGTGCCAGCAGCTTAGCTCAGGGGGCGGGTTACGAGCAGTACTTC. Protein product: CASSLAQGAGYEQYF. The V and J genes are TRBV7-6 and TRBJ2-7, with 8 bases fitting TRBD1. This CDR3 comprises 15 residues. Germline CDR1 and CDR2: SGHVS and FNYEAQ. After removal of 0 bases from V and 4 bases from J, the junction contained 5 bases not matched to a gene.

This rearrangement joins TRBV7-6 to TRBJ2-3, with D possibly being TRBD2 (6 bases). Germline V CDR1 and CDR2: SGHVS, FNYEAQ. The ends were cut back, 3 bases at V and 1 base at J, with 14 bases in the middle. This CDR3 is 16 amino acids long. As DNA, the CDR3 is TGTGCCAGCAGCTTGGAGGGGCCGGGTGGCACAGATACGCAGTATTTT. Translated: CASSLEGPGGTDTQYF.

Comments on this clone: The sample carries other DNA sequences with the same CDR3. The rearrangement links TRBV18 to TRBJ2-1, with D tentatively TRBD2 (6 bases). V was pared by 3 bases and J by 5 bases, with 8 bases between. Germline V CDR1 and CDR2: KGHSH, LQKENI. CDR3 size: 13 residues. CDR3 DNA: TGTGCCAGCTCACCCCGACTAGACAATGAGCAGTTCTTC. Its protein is CASSPRLDNEQFF.

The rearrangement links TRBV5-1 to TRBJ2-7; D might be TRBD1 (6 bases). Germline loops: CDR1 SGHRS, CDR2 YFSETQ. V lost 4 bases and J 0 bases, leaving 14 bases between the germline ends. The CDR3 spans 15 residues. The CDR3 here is CASSVAGQYSYEQYF. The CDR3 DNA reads TGCGCCAGCAGCGTGGCCGGACAGTACTCCTACGAGCAGTACTTC.

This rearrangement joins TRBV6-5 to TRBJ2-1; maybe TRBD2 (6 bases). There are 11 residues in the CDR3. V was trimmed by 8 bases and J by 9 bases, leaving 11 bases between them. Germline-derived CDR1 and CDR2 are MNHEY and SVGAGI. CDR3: CASGVGGEQFF. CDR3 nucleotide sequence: TGTGCCAGCGGGGTGGGGGGTGAGCAGTTCTTC.

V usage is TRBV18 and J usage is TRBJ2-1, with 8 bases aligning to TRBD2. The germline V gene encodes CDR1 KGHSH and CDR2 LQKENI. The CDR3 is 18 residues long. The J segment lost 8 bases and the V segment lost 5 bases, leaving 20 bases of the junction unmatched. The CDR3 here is CASSAHSPGTSLEDEQFF. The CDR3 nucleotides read TGTGCCAGCTCAGCACATTCCCCAGGGACTAGTCTCGAAGATGAGCAGTTCTTC.

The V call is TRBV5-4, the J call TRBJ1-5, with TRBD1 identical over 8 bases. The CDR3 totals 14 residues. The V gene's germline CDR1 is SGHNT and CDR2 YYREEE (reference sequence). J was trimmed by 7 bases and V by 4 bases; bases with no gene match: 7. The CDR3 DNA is TGTGCCAGCAGCCGAGGACAGGGAGAACAGCCCCAGCATTTT. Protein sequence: CASSRGQGEQPQHF.

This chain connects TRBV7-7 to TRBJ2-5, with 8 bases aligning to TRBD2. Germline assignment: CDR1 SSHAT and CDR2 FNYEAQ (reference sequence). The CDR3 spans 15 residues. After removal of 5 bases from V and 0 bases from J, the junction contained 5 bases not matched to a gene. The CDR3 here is CASSPTGGYQETQYF. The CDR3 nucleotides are TGTGCCAGCAGCCCCACGGGGGGGTACCAAGAGACCCAGTACTTC.

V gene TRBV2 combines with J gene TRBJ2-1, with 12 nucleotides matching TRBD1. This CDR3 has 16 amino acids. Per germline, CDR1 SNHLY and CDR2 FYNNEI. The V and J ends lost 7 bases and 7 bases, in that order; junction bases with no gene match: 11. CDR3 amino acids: CASTGSRDRGRNEQFF. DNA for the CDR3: TGTGCCAGCACCGGAAGCCGGGACAGGGGGCGAAATGAGCAGTTCTTC.

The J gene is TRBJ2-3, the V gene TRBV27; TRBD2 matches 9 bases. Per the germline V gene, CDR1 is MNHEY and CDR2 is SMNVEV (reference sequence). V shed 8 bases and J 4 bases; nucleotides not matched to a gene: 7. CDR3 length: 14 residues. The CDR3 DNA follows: TGTGCCAGCCAGGCGGGAGGGCCCCCAGATACGCAGTATTTT. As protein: CASQAGGPPDTQYF.

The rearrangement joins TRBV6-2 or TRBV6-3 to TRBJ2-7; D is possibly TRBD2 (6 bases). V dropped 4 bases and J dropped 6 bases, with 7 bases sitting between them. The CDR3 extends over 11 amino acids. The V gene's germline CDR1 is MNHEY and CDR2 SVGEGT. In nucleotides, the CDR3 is TGTGCCAGCAGTTTCGGGGGCGAGCAGTACTTC. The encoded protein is CASSFGGEQYF.

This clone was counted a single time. DNA for the CDR3: TGCAGCGTGGGATGGGGTTCGGGGCAGCCCCAGCATTTT. Amino acids: CSVGWGSGQPQHF. V is TRBV29-1 and J is TRBJ1-5; D is ambiguous. Trimming cost V 6 bases and J 7 bases, with 16 bases left between them. Germline V lookup: CDR1 SQVTM, CDR2 ANQGSEA. This CDR3 comprises 13 residues.

DNA for the CDR3: TGTGCCAGCAATCTAGCGGGAGCTCGCGAGCAGTACTTC. Amino acid sequence: CASNLAGAREQYF. The chain has TRBV28 and TRBJ2-7; 10 nucleotides agree with TRBD2. V gave up 7 bases and J gave up 6 bases; unmatched junction bases: 6. The CDR3 totals 13 residues. From germline, CDR1 is MDHEN and CDR2 SYDVKM.

For the CDR3, the DNA is TGTGCTAGTGGTTTAATAGACTGGGGGGACGAGCAGTACTTC. It is translated as CASGLIDWGDEQYF. V gene TRBV12-5 combines with J gene TRBJ2-7; D might be TRBD2 (6 bases). Trimming cost V 3 bases and J 5 bases, with 14 bases left between them. The CDR3 loop spans 14 amino acids. Germline V gene data show CDR1 as LGHNT and CDR2 as FRNRAP.

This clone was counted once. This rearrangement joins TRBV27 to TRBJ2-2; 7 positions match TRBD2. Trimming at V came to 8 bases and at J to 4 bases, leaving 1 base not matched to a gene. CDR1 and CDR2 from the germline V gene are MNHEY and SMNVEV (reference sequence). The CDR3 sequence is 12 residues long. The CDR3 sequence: CASGRVTGELFF. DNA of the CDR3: TGTGCCAGCGGGAGGGTCACCGGGGAGCTGTTTTTT.

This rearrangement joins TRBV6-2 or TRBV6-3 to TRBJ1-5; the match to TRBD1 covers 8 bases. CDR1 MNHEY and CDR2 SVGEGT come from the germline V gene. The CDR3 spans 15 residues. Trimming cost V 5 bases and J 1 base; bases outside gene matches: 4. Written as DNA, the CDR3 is TGTGCCAGCAGTGCGACAGGGGAAAGCAATCAGCCCCAGCATTTT. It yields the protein CASSATGESNQPQHF.

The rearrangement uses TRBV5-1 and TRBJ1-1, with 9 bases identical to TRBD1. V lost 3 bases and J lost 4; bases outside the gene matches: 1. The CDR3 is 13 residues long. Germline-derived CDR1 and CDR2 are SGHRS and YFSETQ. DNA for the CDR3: TGCGCCAGCAGCTCGGGACAGGGCACTGAAGCTTTCTTT. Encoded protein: CASSSGQGTEAFF.

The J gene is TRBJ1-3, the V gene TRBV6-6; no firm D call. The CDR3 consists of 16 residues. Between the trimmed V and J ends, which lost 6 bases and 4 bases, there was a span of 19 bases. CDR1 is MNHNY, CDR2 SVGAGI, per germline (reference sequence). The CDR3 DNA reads TGTGCCAGCAGGGTACCTAATGGGCTCTCAGGAAACACCATATATTTT. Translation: CASRVPNGLSGNTIYF.

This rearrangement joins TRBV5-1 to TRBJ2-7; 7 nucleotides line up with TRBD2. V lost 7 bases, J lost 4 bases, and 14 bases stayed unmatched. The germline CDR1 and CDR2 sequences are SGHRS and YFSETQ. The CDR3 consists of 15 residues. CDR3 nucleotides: TGCGCCAGCTGTTGCCGGGCGGGAGTTTTATACGAGCAGTACTTC. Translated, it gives CASCCRAGVLYEQYF.

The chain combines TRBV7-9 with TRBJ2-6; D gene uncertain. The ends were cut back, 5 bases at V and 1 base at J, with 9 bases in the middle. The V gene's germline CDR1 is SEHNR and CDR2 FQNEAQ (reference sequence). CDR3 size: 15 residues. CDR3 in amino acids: CASSSKQSGANVLTF. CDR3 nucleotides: TGTGCCAGCAGCAGTAAGCAATCTGGGGCCAACGTCCTGACTTTC.

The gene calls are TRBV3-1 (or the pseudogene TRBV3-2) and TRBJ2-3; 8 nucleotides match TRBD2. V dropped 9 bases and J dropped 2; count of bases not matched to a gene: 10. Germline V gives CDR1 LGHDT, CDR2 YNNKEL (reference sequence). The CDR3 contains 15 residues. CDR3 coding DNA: TGTGCCAGACCAAACCGACTAGCGAACACAGATACGCAGTATTTT. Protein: CARPNRLANTDTQYF.

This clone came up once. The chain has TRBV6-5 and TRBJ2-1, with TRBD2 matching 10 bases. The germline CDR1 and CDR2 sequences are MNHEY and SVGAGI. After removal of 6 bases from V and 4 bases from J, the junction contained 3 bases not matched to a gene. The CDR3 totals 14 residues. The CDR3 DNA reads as TGTGCCAGCAGCGTAGCGGGAGGATACAATGAGCAGTTCTTC. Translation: CASSVAGGYNEQFF.

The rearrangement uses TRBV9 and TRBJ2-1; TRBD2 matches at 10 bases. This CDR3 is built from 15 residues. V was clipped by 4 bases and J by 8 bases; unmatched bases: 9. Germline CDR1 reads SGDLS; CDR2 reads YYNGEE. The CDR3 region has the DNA TGTGCCAGCAGCCCCCCGGGACTAGCGAGGCATGAGCAGTTCTTC. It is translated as CASSPPGLARHEQFF.

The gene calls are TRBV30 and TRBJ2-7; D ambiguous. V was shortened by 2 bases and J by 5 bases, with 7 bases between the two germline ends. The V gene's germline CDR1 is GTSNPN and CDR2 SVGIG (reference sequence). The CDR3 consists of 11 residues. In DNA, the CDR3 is TGTGCCTGGAGTCTCAGAAACGAGCAGTACTTC. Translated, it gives CAWSLRNEQYF.